The 13 T cell receptor beta chains in this list originate from one sample, sequenced in a study of blood T cells in healthy people across ages. Together with a sample-barcoded 5' primer, a J-beta primer mix was included in a second PCR lasting about 7 to 12 cycles. TCRdb ran MiXCR on the 5' RACE reads and lists one entry per CDR3 protein. The sample comprises some 560,000 distinct CDR3 sequences, around a quarter of which are singletons, and about 3.9% rests with the top ten. The sample also formed part of further work on T cells of mothers and their children.

Sample: blood. These receptors were collected from a boy aged 2 to 10 in good health.

This clonotype came up a few times. V is TRBV20-1 and J is TRBJ2-7; D is perhaps TRBD1 (6 bases). Per the germline V gene, CDR1 is DFQATT and CDR2 is SNEGSKA (reference sequence). V lost 3 bases, J lost 2 bases, and 11 bases lay in between. The CDR3 extends over 13 amino acids. The DNA for the CDR3 is TGCAGTGCTAGCCCTACAGGGACCTACGAGCAGTACTTC. Encoded protein: CSASPTGTYEQYF.

The chain combines TRBV6-2 or TRBV6-3 with TRBJ1-1, with D possibly matching TRBD1 (6 bases). CDR3 length: 13 residues. Germline V lookup: CDR1 MNHEY, CDR2 SVGEGT. V shed 6 bases and J shed 8 bases, with 16 bases lying between them. In DNA, the CDR3 is TGTGCCAGCAGCCAGGACAGCCCGCCCGAAGCTTTCTTT. This codes for CASSQDSPPEAFF.

This clonotype appeared a few times. The V gene is TRBV12-3 or TRBV12-4, the J gene TRBJ2-2; D call uncertain. The length of the CDR3 is 15 residues. V shed 6 bases and J shed 5 bases, with 16 bases lying between them. The CDR3 sequence: CASSRNPLGTGELFF. The CDR3 nucleotides read TGTGCCAGCAGCCGGAACCCTCTCGGGACCGGGGAGCTGTTTTTT.

The chain links TRBV27 to TRBJ2-3, with 12 bases aligning to TRBD2. This CDR3 is 18 amino acids long. CDR1 is MNHEY and CDR2 is SMNVEV in the germline V gene (reference sequence). V gave up 6 bases and J gave up 2 bases; unmatched junction bases: 12. The CDR3 spells CASSQNGLAGTLTDTQYF. CDR3 DNA: TGTGCCAGCAGCCAGAACGGACTAGCGGGGACTCTCACAGATACGCAGTATTTT.

V usage is TRBV12-3 or TRBV12-4 and J usage is TRBJ1-2; 8 bases map to TRBD1. J was trimmed by 7 bases and V by 4 bases; bases with no gene match: 5. CDR3 length: 13 amino acids. The DNA for the CDR3 is TGTGCCAGCAGTTACGGCAGGGGGCTTGGCTACACCTTC. Protein sequence: CASSYGRGLGYTF.

This clonotype has just a few counts. The chain combines TRBV27 with TRBJ2-7, with TRBD2 matching 11 bases. The CDR3 is made up of 17 amino acids. Trimming cost V 3 bases and J 4 bases; bases outside gene matches: 11. From germline, CDR1 is MNHEY and CDR2 SMNVEV (reference sequence). CDR3 nucleotides: TGTGCCAGCAGTTTTGTTCGTAGCGGGGGGGCTTCGTACGAGCAGTACTTC. Translated, it gives CASSFVRSGGASYEQYF.

In its sample, this clonotype was seen a few times. The junction departs from the called germline gene at one end, perhaps through a read error. This chain connects TRBV10-2 to TRBJ2-7; D remains ambiguous. CDR3 length: 14 residues. Germline V gives CDR1 WSHSY, CDR2 SAAADI. CDR3 sequence: CASSADQLSYEQCF. The CDR3 DNA reads TGCGCCAGCAGTGCAGACCAGTTATCCTACGAGCAGTGCTTC.

The chain couples TRBV14 to TRBJ2-3; D ambiguous. The germline V gene encodes CDR1 SGHDN and CDR2 FVKESK. Trimming took 1 base from V and 7 from J, leaving 6 bases between them. The CDR3 extends over 12 amino acids. CDR3: CASSQGGYTQYF. DNA of the CDR3: TGTGCCAGCAGCCAAGGGGGTTATACGCAGTATTTT.

This clonotype has ten or more counts. The J gene is TRBJ2-7, the V gene TRBV28, with TRBD2 identical over 13 bases. The CDR3 sequence is 16 residues long. Looked up from germline, CDR1 is MDHEN and CDR2 is SYDVKM. Trimming removed 2 bases from V and 2 bases from J; junction bases left unmatched: 3. The CDR3 DNA reads TGTGCCAGCAGTTTAGAACTAGCGGGAGGGCCCTACGAGCAGTACTTC. It specifies CASSLELAGGPYEQYF.

This rearrangement joins TRBV29-1 to TRBJ1-1, with TRBD1 as a possible D gene (5 bases). V lost 4 bases and J 4 bases, leaving 16 bases between the germline ends. This CDR3 is 14 amino acids long. The germline CDR1 and CDR2 sequences are SQVTM and ANQGSEA. The CDR3 is CSVVRRGGRTEAFF. CDR3 sequence (DNA): TGCAGCGTTGTTAGGAGGGGAGGACGCACTGAAGCTTTCTTT. Full variable domain (missing parts from reference TRBV29-1 and TRBJ1-1): SAVISQKPSRDICQRGTSLTIQCQVDSQVTMMFWYRQQPGQSLTLIATANQGSEATYESGFVIDKFPISRPNLTFSTLTVSNMSPEDSSIYLCSVVRRGGRTEAFFGQGTRLTVV.

The genes are TRBV7-6 and TRBJ2-7, with a tentative D call TRBD1 (6 bases). Judging by the DNA end, TRBJ2-5 fits better; the J call may be wrong. Per the germline V gene, CDR1 is SGHVS and CDR2 is FNYEAQ. CDR3 size: 19 residues. Here the CDR3 reads CASSLARPGARLVGETQYF. DNA for the CDR3: TGTGCCAGCAGCTTAGCCCGTCCAGGGGCCCGCCTCGTTGGAGAGACCCAGTACTTC.

The chain's CDR3 is CASSYTRTYEQYF. The DNA of the CDR3 is TGTGCCAGCAGTTACACAAGGACCTACGAGCAGTACTTC. This chain joins TRBV6-2 or TRBV6-3 and TRBJ2-1, with D uncertain. Near its end, the DNA agrees better with TRBJ2-7, so the J call may be wrong. The CDR3 extends over 13 amino acids. Germline V CDR1 and CDR2: MNHEY, SVGEGT.

This chain connects TRBV13 to TRBJ2-7; D unresolved. Trimming took 5 bases from V and 1 from J, leaving 15 bases between them. CDR3 size: 15 residues. The germline gives CDR1 PRHDT, CDR2 FYEKMQ (reference sequence). CDR3 nucleotide sequence: TGTGCCAGCAGCCCCGGCCACGCTCTTTCCTACGAGCAGTACTTC. This translates into CASSPGHALSYEQYF.